The clone carrying this T cell receptor beta chain was counted only a few times. This specimen belongs to a study of shared clonotypes between healthy human individuals. Some clones are missing from TCRdb's copy, which holds only in-frame ones; the method was immunoSEQ multiplex PCR. This table has about 490,000 clones, 78% appearing once. The sample taken for sequencing was PBMCs. The sequence came from a woman in her forties in good health. Some clones in this sample may be carry-over from other donors' samples.

In DNA, the CDR3 is TGTGCCAGTATCCGGGACAGGGGGCGCAGGAAGACCGGGGAGCTGTTTTTT. Translation gives CASIRDRGRRKTGELFF. The chain is built from TRBV19 and TRBJ2-2; 12 nucleotides agree with TRBD1. The CDR3 runs 17 residues. Germline values: CDR1 LNHDA, CDR2 SQIVND (reference sequence). The J segment lost 5 bases and the V segment lost 7 bases, leaving 11 bases of the junction unmatched.